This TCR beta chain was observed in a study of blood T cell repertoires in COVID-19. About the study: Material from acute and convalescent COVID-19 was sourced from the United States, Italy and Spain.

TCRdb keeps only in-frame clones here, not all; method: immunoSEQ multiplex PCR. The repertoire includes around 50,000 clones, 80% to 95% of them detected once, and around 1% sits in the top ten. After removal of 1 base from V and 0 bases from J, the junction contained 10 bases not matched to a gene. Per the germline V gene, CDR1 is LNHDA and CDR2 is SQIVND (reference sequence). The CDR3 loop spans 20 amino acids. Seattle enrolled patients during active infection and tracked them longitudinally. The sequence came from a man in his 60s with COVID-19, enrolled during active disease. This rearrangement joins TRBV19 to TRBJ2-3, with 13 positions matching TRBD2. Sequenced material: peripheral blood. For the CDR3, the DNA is TGTGCCAGTAGTATAGGACTAGCGGGAGGCCCCCGCCCTAGCACAGATACGCAGTATTTT. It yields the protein CASSIGLAGGPRPSTDTQYF.